This TCR beta chain emerged from a study of blood T cell repertoires in COVID-19 (dated by TCRdb to 2018 to 2020). Regarding the study in general: The collaborator samples originated in the United States, Italy and Spain and spanned the acute and convalescent phases of COVID-19. The prospective study material was composed of cDNA or gDNA derived from T cells, B-cell-depleted T cells, or PBMCs. The dataset comprised deeply sampled blood TCRbeta repertoires from subjects exposed to, actively infected with, or recovered from COVID-19. The repertoires were released in a freely available public database intended as a resource for research on the immune response to SARS-CoV-2. Samples came from the ongoing ImmuneRACE study (first 160 participants) plus 1,254 subjects from 6 global collaborators. A de-identified subject ID, COVID-19 status, age in years and sex were almost always included in the sample metadata. Where available, HLA class I and class II types were obtained from metadata supplied by the sample provider rather than from assay-based typing. The research as a whole found: How much clinical and demographic metadata was included differed by source and by participant, and the metadata was provided uncurated.

As encoded in the germline V gene (reference sequence), CDR1 is MNHEY while CDR2 is SMNVEV. The V and J ends are trimmed by 4 bases and 5 bases, leaving 17 bases between them. From its cysteine to its phenylalanine, the CDR3 spans 16 amino acids. Only the CDR3 portion is preserved as DNA: 48 bases, with reading frame beginning at the first base. Each collaborating institution followed its own protocols to collect whole blood in K2EDTA tubes. Collaborator samples were shipped for TCRbeta analysis as frozen whole blood, isolated PBMCs, or DNA extracted from either sample type. TCRbeta CDR3 regions were amplified from genomic DNA using the immunoSEQ Assay, a bias-controlled multiplex PCR. As for the original processing: Nucleated cell counts per sample were estimated from amplification of reference gene primers within the assay. To quantify the absolute abundance of each unique TCRbeta CDR3 rearrangement, sequence reads were collapsed and filtered. For each sample, productive Simpson clonality was calculated as the square root of Simpson's diversity index across productive rearrangements. The clones in this table, taken by TCRdb from immuneACCESS, are in-frame only. Not every clone is retained; where verified, under half of the shortfall comes from an unresolved V gene, and the cause of the rest is unknown. The DNA gave D and trimming, while V, J and clone size come from that table. The sample profile shows approximately 160,000 clones; around 80% of them were found once. Roughly 19% of the sample is held by the ten biggest clonotypes.

A remark on this clone: It has no known antigen specificity. Per-nucleotide qualities are absent, and no much larger clonotype sits a single base away.

This TCR derives from an elderly woman with acute or convalescent COVID-19. Source material: peripheral blood. The sequence links TRBV27 to TRBJ1-4; the D gene lacks a confident call. For the CDR3, the sequence is CASSSGSFMVNEKLFF. The DNA sequence reads TGTGCCAGCAGTTCAGGAAGCTTCATGGTAAATGAAAAACTGTTTTTT.